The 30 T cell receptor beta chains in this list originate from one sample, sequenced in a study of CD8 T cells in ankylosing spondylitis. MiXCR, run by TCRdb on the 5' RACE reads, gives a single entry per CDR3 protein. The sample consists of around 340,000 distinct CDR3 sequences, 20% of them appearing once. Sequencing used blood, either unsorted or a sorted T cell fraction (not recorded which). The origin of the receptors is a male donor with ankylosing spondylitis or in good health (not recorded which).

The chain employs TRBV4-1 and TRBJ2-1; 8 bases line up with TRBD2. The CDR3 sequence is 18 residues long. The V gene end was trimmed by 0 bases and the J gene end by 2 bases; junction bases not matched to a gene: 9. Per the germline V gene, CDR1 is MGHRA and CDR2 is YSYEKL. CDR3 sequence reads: CASSQDRTSGRAYNEQFF. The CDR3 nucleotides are TGCGCCAGCAGCCAAGATCGTACTAGCGGAAGGGCCTACAATGAGCAGTTCTTC.

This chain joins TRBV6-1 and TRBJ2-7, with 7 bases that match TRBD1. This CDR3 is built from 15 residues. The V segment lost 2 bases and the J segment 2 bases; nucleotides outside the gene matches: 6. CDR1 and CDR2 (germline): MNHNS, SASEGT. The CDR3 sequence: CASSEWDSRTYEQYF. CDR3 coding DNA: TGTGCCAGCAGTGAATGGGACAGCCGAACCTACGAGCAGTACTTC.

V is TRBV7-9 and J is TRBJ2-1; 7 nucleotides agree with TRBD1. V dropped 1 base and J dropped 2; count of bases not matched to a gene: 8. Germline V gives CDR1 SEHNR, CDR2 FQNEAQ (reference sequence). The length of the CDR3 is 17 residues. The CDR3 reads CASSLDQGDRPYNEQFF. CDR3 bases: TGTGCCAGCAGCTTAGATCAGGGGGATAGGCCCTACAATGAGCAGTTCTTC.

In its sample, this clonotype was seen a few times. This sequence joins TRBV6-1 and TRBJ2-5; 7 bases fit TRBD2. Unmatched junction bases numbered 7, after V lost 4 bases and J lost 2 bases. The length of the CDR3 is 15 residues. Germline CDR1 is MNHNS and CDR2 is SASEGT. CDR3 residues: CASSGGLVRQETQYF. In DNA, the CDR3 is TGTGCCAGCAGTGGCGGACTAGTCAGACAAGAGACCCAGTACTTC.

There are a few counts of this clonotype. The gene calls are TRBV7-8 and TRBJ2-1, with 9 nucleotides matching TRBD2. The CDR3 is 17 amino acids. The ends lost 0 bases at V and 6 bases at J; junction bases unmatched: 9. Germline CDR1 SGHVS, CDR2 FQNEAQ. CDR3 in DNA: TGTGCCAGCAGCTTAGCGCCTGGCGGGGGGGCAGGCAATGAGCAGTTCTTC. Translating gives CASSLAPGGGAGNEQFF.

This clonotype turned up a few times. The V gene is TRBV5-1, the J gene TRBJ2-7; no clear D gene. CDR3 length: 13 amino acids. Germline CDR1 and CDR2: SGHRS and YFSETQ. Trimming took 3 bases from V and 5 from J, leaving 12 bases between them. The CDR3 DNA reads TGCGCCAGCAGCTCCGTCCCGTCCGACGAGCAGTACTTC. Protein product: CASSSVPSDEQYF.

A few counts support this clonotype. CDR3: CASSFAGTGETQYF. The CDR3 nucleotides read TGTGCCAGCAGTTTTGCCGGGACTGGAGAGACCCAGTACTTC. The chain uses TRBV12-3 or TRBV12-4 and TRBJ2-5, with a tentative D call TRBD2 (6 bases). V was trimmed by 3 bases and J by 4 bases, leaving 12 bases between them. The CDR3 totals 14 residues.

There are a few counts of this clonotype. The DNA of the CDR3 is TGCAGCGTTGTGTATCCGGGACCCTACGAGCAGTACTTC. Residues: CSVVYPGPYEQYF. The V call is TRBV29-1, the J call TRBJ2-7, with D perhaps given as TRBD1 or TRBD2 (5 bases each). The germline gives CDR1 SQVTM, CDR2 ANQGSEA. The CDR3 length is 13 residues. Trimming cost V 4 bases and J 2 bases, with 12 bases left between them.

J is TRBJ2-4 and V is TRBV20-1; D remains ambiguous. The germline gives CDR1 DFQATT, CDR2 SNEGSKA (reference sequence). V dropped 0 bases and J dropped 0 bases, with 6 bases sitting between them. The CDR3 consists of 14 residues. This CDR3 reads CSARDLQAKNIQYF. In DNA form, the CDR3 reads TGCAGTGCTAGAGATCTTCAAGCCAAAAACATTCAGTACTTC.

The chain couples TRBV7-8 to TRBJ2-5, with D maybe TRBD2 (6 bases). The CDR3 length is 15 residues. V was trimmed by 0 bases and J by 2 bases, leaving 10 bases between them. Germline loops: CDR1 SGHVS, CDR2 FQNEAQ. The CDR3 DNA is TGTGCCAGCAGCTTAGCCGACGGGGGACAAGAGACCCAGTACTTC. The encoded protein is CASSLADGGQETQYF.

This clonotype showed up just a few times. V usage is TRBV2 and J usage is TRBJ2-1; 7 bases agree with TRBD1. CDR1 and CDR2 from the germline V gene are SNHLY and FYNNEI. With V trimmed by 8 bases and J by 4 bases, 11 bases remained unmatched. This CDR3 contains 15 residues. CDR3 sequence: CASSMRGQRYNEQFF. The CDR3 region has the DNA TGTGCCAGCTCAATGAGGGGACAGAGATACAATGAGCAGTTCTTC.

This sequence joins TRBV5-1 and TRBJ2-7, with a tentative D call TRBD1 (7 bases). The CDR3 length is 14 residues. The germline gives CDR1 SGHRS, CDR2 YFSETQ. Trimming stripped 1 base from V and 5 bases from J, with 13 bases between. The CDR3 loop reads CASSLLQGGHEQYF. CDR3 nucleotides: TGCGCCAGCAGCTTGTTGCAGGGGGGCCACGAGCAGTACTTC.

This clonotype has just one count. The CDR3 DNA follows: TGTGCCAGCAGTGAATGGGCCGGGGGCGGCACAGATACGCAGTATTTT. This gives the protein CASSEWAGGGTDTQYF. V gene TRBV6-1 combines with J gene TRBJ2-3, with D possibly being TRBD1 or TRBD2 (6 bases each). Germline CDR1 is MNHNS and CDR2 is SASEGT. With 2 bases removed from V and 1 base from J, the gap between germline ends came to 13 bases. The CDR3 is 16 residues long.

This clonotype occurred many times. The CDR3 is CASSLGGVPEQFF. As DNA, the CDR3 is TGTGCCAGCAGTTTAGGAGGCGTCCCGGAGCAGTTCTTC. The chain uses TRBV12-3 or TRBV12-4 and TRBJ2-1; D uncertain. Trimming took off 1 base at V and 10 bases at J, with 11 bases between the two ends. The CDR3 consists of 13 residues.

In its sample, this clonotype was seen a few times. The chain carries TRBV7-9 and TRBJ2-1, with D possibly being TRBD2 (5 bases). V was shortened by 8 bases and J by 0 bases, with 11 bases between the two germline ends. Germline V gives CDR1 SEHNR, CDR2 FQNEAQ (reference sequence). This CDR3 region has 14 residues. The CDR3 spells CASSRVNSYNEQFF. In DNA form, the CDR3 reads TGTGCCAGCTCGAGGGTAAACTCCTACAATGAGCAGTTCTTC.

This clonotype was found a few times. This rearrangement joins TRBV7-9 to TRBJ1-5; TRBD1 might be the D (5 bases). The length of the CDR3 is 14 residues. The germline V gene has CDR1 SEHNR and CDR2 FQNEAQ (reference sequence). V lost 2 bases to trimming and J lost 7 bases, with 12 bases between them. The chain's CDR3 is CASSLTAGEQPQHF. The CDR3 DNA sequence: TGTGCCAGCAGCTTAACCGCGGGGGAACAGCCCCAGCATTTT.

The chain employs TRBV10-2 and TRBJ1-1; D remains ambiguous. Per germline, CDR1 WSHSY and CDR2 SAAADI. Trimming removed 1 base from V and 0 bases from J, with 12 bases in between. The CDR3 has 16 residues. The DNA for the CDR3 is TGCGCCAGCAGTGAGTTGGATACGATTATGAACACTGAAGCTTTCTTT. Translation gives CASSELDTIMNTEAFF.

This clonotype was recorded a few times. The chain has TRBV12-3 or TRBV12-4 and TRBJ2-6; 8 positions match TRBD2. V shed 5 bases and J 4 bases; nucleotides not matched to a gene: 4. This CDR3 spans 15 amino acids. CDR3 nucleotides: TGTGCCAGCAGTCCCCCGGGGGGGGGGGCCAACGTCCTGACTTTC. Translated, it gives CASSPPGGGANVLTF.

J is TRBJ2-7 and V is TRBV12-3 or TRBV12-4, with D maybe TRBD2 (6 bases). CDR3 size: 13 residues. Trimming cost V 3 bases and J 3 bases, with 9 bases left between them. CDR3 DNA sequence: TGTGCCAGCAGTTTTGGGAGGCACTACGAGCAGTACTTC. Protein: CASSFGRHYEQYF.

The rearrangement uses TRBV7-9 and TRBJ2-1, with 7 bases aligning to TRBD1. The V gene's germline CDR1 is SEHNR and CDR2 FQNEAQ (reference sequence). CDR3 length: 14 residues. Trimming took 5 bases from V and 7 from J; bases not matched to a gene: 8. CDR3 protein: CASSPTTGQNEQFF. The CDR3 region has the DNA TGTGCCAGCAGCCCAACGACAGGGCAGAATGAGCAGTTCTTC.

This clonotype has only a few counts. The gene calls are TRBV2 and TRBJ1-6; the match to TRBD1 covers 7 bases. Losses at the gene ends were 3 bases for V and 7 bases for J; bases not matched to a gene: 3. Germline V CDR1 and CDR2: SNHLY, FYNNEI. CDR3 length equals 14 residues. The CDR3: CASSDRGLNSPLHF. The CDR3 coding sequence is TGTGCCAGCAGTGACAGGGGGTTAAATTCACCCCTCCACTTT.

CDR3 loop: CASRDTTRGEQFF. The DNA of the CDR3 is TGTGCCAGCAGAGACACGACCCGGGGTGAGCAGTTCTTC. The chain employs TRBV2 and TRBJ2-1, with D possibly TRBD2 on 5 matching bases. Trimming shortened V by 6 bases and J by 9 bases, and 15 bases separated the two germline ends. Germline CDR1 SNHLY, CDR2 FYNNEI. The CDR3 runs to 13 residues.

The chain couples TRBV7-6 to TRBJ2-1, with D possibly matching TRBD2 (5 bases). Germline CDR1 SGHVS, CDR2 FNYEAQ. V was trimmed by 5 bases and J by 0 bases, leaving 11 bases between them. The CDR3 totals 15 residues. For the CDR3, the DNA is TGTGCCAGCAGCCGATCTAGCAACTCCTACAATGAGCAGTTCTTC. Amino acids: CASSRSSNSYNEQFF.

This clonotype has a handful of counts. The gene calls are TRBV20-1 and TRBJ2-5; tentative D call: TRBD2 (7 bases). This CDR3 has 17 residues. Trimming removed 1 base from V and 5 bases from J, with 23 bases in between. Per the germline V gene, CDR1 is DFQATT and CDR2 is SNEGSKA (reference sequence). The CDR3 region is CSARGLPGGGPRETQYF. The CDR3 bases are TGCAGTGCTAGAGGCCTTCCGGGCGGGGGCCCGCGGGAGACCCAGTACTTC.

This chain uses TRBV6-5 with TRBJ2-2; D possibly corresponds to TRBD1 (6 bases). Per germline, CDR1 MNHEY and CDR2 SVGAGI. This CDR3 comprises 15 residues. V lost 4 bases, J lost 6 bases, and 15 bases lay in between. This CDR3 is CASSFTGSVSGELFF. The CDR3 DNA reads TGTGCCAGCAGTTTCACAGGGAGTGTGTCCGGGGAGCTGTTTTTT.

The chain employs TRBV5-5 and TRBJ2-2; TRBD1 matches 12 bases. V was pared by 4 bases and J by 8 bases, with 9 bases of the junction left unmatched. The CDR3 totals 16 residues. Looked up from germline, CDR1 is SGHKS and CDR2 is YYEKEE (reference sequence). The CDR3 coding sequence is TGTGCCAGCAGCGCCCTGTGGGACAGGGGGCTGGGGGAGCTGTTTTTT. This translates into CASSALWDRGLGELFF.

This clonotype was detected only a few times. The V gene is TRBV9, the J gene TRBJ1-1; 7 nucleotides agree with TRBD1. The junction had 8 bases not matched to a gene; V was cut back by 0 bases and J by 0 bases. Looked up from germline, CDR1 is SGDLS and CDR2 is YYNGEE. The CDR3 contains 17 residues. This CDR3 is CASSVGGQIEMNTEAFF. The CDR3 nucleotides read TGTGCCAGCAGCGTAGGGGGACAGATAGAAATGAACACTGAAGCTTTCTTT.

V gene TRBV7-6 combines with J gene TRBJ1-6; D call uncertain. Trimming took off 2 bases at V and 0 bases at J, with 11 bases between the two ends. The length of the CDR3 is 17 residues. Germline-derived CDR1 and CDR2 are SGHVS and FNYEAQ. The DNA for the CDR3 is TGTGCCAGCAGCTTATATGCAGAGAGCTCCTATAATTCACCCCTCCACTTT. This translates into CASSLYAESSYNSPLHF. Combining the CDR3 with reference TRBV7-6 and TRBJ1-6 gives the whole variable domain GAGVSQSPRYKVTKRGQDVALRCDPISGHVSLYWYRQALGQGPEFLTYFNYEAQQDKSGLPNDRFSAERPEGSISTLTIQRTEQRDSAMYRCASSLYAESSYNSPLHFGNGTRLTVT.

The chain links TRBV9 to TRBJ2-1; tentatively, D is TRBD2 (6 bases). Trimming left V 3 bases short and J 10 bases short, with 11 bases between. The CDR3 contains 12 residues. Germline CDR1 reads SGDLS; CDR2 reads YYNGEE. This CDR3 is CASSGIADEQFF. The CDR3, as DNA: TGTGCCAGCAGCGGGATAGCGGACGAGCAGTTCTTC.

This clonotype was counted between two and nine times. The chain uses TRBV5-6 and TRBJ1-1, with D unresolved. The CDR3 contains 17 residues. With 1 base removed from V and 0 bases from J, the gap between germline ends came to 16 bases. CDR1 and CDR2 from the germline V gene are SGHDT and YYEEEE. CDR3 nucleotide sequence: TGTGCCAGCAGCTTGTCAGGTATCGGGTCTATGAACACTGAAGCTTTCTTT. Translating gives CASSLSGIGSMNTEAFF.